This paragraph reports one T cell receptor (beta chain). Its recognized antigen is unknown. Base quality data are lacking; no much larger clone is found one base away. This specimen comes from a study of tumor-infiltrating lymphocytes in oesophageal squamous cell carcinoma (dated by TCRdb to about 2016). Library prep was done by PCR. The data were produced on an Illumina HiSeq 2000. TCRdb cleaned the public reads at Q25 with fastp, built clones with MiXCR and kept in-frame beta chains. Every distinct CDR3 protein forms one entry, paired with its most common genes and DNA. This sample comprises about 25,000 distinct CDR3 sequences, more than 30% of them detected only once. Around 23% of the sample is in the top ten clones. The CDR3, from cysteine to phenylalanine, totals 16 residues. Just CDR3 DNA is preserved here, 48 bases in frame from base 1. Compared with germline, V lacks 4 bases and J lacks 2 bases; bases without a gene match: 5.

The receptor was isolated from a male donor with esophageal squamous cell carcinoma. The sequencing input was esophageal tumor tissue. This chain is built from TRBV12-3 or TRBV12-4 and TRBJ2-1, and 10 junction bases match TRBD2. CDR3 sequence: CASSSPAGGTYNEQFF. At the DNA level, the sequence is TGTGCCAGCAGTTCCCCAGCGGGAGGGACCTACAATGAGCAGTTCTTC.